This TCR beta chain was sequenced in a study of Graves' ophthalmopathy and Graves' hyperthyroidism. Notes on the study in general: Ophthalmopathy was separated from stable hyperthyroidism by a 13-signature model with 87.88% sensitivity and approximately 81% specificity.

In its sample, this clonotype was seen many times. The antigen is unknown. V lost 8 bases and J lost 3, with 5 bases in between. The CDR3 consists of 11 residues. CDR3 regions of TCR beta were amplified from RNA transcripts. HTBI primers were employed in first-round RT-PCR, then a second-round multiplex PCR followed. TCRdb called the multiplex PCR reads again in MiXCR, with one record for every CDR3 protein. The repertoire holds 600,000 to 650,000 distinct CDR3 sequences, approximately 22% seen once, with 7.1% in the top ten. Stable hyperthyroidism referred to disease that showed no ophthalmopathy within 18 months of follow-up.

The material sequenced was peripheral blood. This chain connects TRBV12-3 or TRBV12-4 to TRBJ1-5, with no clear D. The sequence came from a young woman with stable Graves' hyperthyroidism. Some clones in this sample may be carry-over from other donors' samples. Written as DNA, the CDR3 is TGTGCCAGCGGCAACAATCAGCCCCAGCATTTT. Translating gives CASGNNQPQHF.